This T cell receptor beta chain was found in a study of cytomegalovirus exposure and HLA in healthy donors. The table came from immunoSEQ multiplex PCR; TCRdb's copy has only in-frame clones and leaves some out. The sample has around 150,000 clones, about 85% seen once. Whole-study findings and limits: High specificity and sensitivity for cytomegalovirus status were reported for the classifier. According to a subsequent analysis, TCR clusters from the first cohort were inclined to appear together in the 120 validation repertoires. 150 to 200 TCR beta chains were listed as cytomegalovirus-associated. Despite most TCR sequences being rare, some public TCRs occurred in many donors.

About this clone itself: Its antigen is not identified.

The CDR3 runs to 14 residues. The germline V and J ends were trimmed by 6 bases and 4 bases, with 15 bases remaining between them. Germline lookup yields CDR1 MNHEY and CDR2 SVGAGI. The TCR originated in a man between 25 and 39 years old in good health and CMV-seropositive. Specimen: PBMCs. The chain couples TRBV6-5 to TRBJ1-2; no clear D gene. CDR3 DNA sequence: TGTGCCAGCAGCTCCTTTGGGCCCCTCTATGGCTACACCTTC. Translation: CASSSFGPLYGYTF.